The clone carrying this T cell receptor (beta chain) was picked up one time. Assay used: immunoSEQ multiplex PCR; TCRdb lists only in-frame clones, some missing. The sample holds approximately 270,000 clones, 80% to 90% seen once. Per the germline V gene, CDR1 is SGHRS and CDR2 is YFSETQ. Trimming left V 4 bases short and J 2 bases short, with 20 bases between. This CDR3 has 17 residues. Enrollees, about 18 to 100 years old, lived in 24 US areas. Cohort 3 donors were reported recovered after two negative PCRs, clearance, or symptom resolution. This sample was included in a study of blood T cell repertoires in COVID-19. Looking at the study overall: Sites across the United States, Italy and Spain contributed samples from acute and convalescent COVID-19.

Input material: PBMCs or T cells enriched from blood (not recorded which). The chain is built from TRBV5-1 and TRBJ2-3; D remains unclear. This TCR came from a woman aged 50 to 65 who had recovered from COVID-19. The CDR3: CASSPHTVPSNTDTQYF. DNA of the CDR3: TGCGCCAGCAGCCCCCACACCGTCCCCTCCAACACAGATACGCAGTATTTT.